This T cell receptor (beta chain) was sequenced for a study of T cells in Graves' hyperthyroidism and ophthalmopathy. This clonotype was counted many times. Every diagnosis used clinical symptoms, serum thyroxine and TRAb, thyroid ultrasound and orbital computed tomography. CDR1 is SGHTA and CDR2 is FQGNSA in the germline V gene. The J segment lost 6 bases and the V segment lost 1 base, leaving 5 bases of the junction unmatched. The CDR3 length is 14 residues. Using RNA transcripts as the source, TCR beta CDR3 regions were amplified. Researchers ran a first-round RT-PCR on the TCR CDR3 using the HTBI primer set. TCRdb reanalysed the multiplex PCR reads using MiXCR and keeps one entry per CDR3 protein. The table includes 750,000 to 900,000 distinct CDR3 sequences, roughly 40% detected once.

The TCR comes from a man between 18 and 35 years old with Graves' hyperthyroidism. Sequencing input: blood. The V and J genes are TRBV7-2 and TRBJ2-7, with 8 bases aligning to TRBD1. CDR3 DNA: TGTGCCAGCAGCTTAGGGACAGGGAGTAGCGAGCAGTACTTC. Translating gives CASSLGTGSSEQYF.